This T cell receptor beta chain was sequenced for a study of CD8+CD57+ T cells in acquired aplastic anemia. Looking at the study overall: DNA per sorted CD4+ or CD8+ sample ranged 0.2 to 27.4 ug, averaging roughly 3.3 ug. Healthy donor CD4+ cell samples had a mean of roughly 9.8 million reads.

Broader study findings: Patients and controls were found to share 25 to 35 CD8+ CDR3 sequences.

This clonotype appeared many times. The antigen remains undetermined. The germline V and J ends were trimmed by 5 bases and 5 bases, with 22 bases remaining between them. The CDR3 has 16 residues. CDR1 and CDR2 from the germline V gene are SGHRS and YFSETQ. Genomic DNA, serving as template, underwent TCR beta VDJ and CDR3 profiling. One entry per CDR3 protein results from TCRdb running MiXCR on the reads. Of just over 400,000 distinct CDR3 sequences listed, roughly 64% are singletons. Sample: sorted CD4+, CD8+, or CD8+CD57+ T cells (not recorded which) from PBMCs. The chain uses TRBV5-1 and TRBJ1-1, with unresolved D. The receptor's source is a human donor in good health, serving as a control. The CDR3 loop is CASSREGVMGGTEAFF. CDR3 bases: TGCGCCAGCAGTCGCGAGGGCGTGATGGGAGGGACTGAAGCTTTCTTT.